Given below is one TCR beta chain in context. This same CDR3 is encoded by further DNA sequences in the sample. The record originates from a study of control samples from healthy donors and cancer patients. Sequenced by immunoSEQ multiplex PCR; TCRdb stores in-frame clones only, minus some. The data contain fewer than 300,000 clones, roughly four fifths of them singletons. Germline CDR1 is SGHNT and CDR2 is YYREEE (reference sequence). This CDR3 contains 14 residues. V was trimmed by 0 bases and J by 4 bases, leaving 7 bases between them. The TCR was taken from a woman in her sixties with lung cancer. The V gene is TRBV5-4, the J gene TRBJ2-2, with D possibly TRBD1 on 5 matching bases. The sample consisted of PBMCs. The CDR3 nucleotides read TGTGCCAGCAGCTTGGCAGGGTCCACCGGGGAGCTGTTTTTT. Protein sequence: CASSLAGSTGELFF.